This TCR beta chain was recorded in a study of T cell changes during pregnancy in multiple sclerosis (dated by TCRdb to about 2019). Notes on the research overall: The study examined how the T cell repertoire changed over the course of pregnancy in women with multiple sclerosis.

Library preparation used the immunoSEQ multiplex PCR assay. Here the immuneACCESS table is served through TCRdb, limited to in-frame sequences with V and J called. Missing clones are a known gap in these copies; in checked studies unresolved V genes cover under half, and the rest lacks a known reason. This sample is represented by tens of thousands of clones; around 90% of them were singletons. Approximately 1.7% of the sample belongs to the ten largest clones. Worth noting for this clone: The antigen it recognizes is unknown. No clone much larger than this one lies a single base away; base qualities are absent.

Sequences were derived from peripheral blood, sampled in the first trimester of pregnancy. The origin of this receptor is a female donor with multiple sclerosis, enrolled in a pregnancy study.

The nucleotide sequence is given as TGTGCCATCAGTGAAGCGGTCGATGAGCAGTTCTTC. It codes for CAISEAVDEQFF. This chain is built from TRBV10-3 and TRBJ2-1; TRBD2 could be the D gene, as 5 bases match. From the germline V gene, CDR1 is ENHRY and CDR2 is SYGVKD. V sheds 3 bases and J sheds 8 bases, leaving 8 bases between their ends. The CDR3, cysteine through phenylalanine, is 12 amino acids long. The retained sequence is limited to the CDR3, 36 bases, with the frame set at the first base.